Sequencing of this TCR beta chain was carried out in a study of vaccination and CD4 T cells after COVID-19. Whole-study context: Post-vaccine sampling followed dose two by a median roughly 74 days (range 14 to 241). A CEFX pool, an HIV-1 Nef pool, or else no peptide went into the control cultures.

CDR3 length equals 13 residues. The J segment lost 5 bases and the V segment lost 6 bases, leaving 3 bases of the junction unmatched. Germline V gives CDR1 LNHDA, CDR2 SQIVND (reference sequence). Sequencing of DNA taken from cultured CD4+ T cells relied on the Oncomine TCR Beta short-read assay. From the PCR reads, TCRdb called clonotypes with MiXCR, one entry per CDR3 protein. This table has fewer than 30,000 distinct CDR3 sequences, under 75% appearing once. Treatment: roughly ten-day PBMC culture with coronavirus spike peptide pools or control peptides (ViraFEST assay). Healthy vaccine recipients had no prior SARS-CoV-2 infection, shown by negative nucleocapsid antibodies before and after vaccination. With regard to this clonotype: Its antigen is still unknown.

The J gene is TRBJ2-4, the V gene TRBV19; 8 bases line up with TRBD1. The sample here was CD4+ T cells from blood, cultured in vitro, taken after SARS-CoV-2 vaccination. The receptor was isolated from a human donor who received a COVID-19 vaccine. The CDR3 sequence is CASRGQGQNIQYF. In DNA form, the CDR3 reads TGTGCCAGTAGAGGACAGGGACAAAACATTCAGTACTTC.